This T cell receptor beta chain originates from a study of cytomegalovirus exposure and HLA in healthy donors. Clones were read by immunoSEQ multiplex PCR, and TCRdb kept only the in-frame ones, dropping some. The table records fewer than 350,000 clones, around 87% of them present only once. Germline CDR1 reads LGHNA; CDR2 reads YSLEER. Trimming left V 4 bases short and J 2 bases short, with 15 bases between. This CDR3 is built from 15 residues. The sample consisted of PBMCs. This receptor was obtained from a woman in her late teens or twenties in good health and CMV-seronegative. The genes are TRBV4-3 and TRBJ2-7, with a weak D call TRBD2 (5 bases). The CDR3 nucleotides are TGCGCCAGCAGCCCCTCCCCGGACGGGACCTACGAGCAGTACTTC. This codes for CASSPSPDGTYEQYF.